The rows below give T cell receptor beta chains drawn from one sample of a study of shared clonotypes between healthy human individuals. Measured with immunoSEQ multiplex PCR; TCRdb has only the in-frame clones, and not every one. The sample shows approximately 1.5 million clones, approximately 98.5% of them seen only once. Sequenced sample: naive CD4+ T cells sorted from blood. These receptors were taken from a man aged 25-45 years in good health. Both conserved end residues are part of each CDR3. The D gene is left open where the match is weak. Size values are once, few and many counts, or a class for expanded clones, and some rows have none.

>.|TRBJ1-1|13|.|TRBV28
TGTGCCAGCAGCTGGACGGTGAACACTGAAGCTTTCTTT
CASSWTVNTEAFF
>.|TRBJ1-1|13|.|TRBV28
TGTGCCAGCAGTTCCAGTCTGAACACTGAAGCTTTCTTT
CASSSSLNTEAFF
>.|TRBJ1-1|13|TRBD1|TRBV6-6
TGTGCCAGTGCAGGGGGGAGACTCACTGAAGCTTTCTTT
CASAGGRLTEAFF
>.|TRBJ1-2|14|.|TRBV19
TGTGCCAGTAGACTGACGATGGTGGGCTATGGCTACACCTTC
CASRLTMVGYGYTF
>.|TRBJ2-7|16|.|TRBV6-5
TGTGCCAGCAGTTACTCAACCGGGGGTTCCCCCTACGAGCAGTACTTC
CASSYSTGGSPYEQYF
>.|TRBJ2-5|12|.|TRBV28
TGTGCCAGCAGCAGGGACGCGGAGACCCAGTACTTC
CASSRDAETQYF
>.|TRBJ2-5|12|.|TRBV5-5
TGTGCCAGCAGCTCTTACCAAGAGACCCAGTACTTC
CASSSYQETQYF
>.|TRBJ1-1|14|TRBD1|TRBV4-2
TGTGCCAGCAGCCAGACAGGGGGGGTACCTGAAGCTTTCTTT
CASSQTGGVPEAFF
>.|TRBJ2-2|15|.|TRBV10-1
TGCGCCAGCAGTAGGACCCTGGTAAACACCGGGGAGCTGTTTTTT
CASSRTLVNTGELFF
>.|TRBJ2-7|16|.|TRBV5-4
TGTGCCAGCAGCTTGGCCGGGGGAGGGGGCCTTAGGGAGCAGTACTTC
CASSLAGGGGLREQYF
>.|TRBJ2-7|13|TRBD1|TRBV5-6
TGTGCCAGCAGCCCGGACAGGTACGGCGAGCAGTACTTC
CASSPDRYGEQYF
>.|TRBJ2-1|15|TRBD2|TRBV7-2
TGTGCCAGCAGCCTAGCGGGAGGGACCTACAATGAGCAGTTCTTC
CASSLAGGTYNEQFF
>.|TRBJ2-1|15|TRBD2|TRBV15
TGTGCCACCAAAAGGTTGCGGGAGGGCCTTAATGAGCAGTTCTTC
CATKRLREGLNEQFF
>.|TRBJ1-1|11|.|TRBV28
TGTGCCAGCACGTCGAACACTGAAGCTTTCTTT
CASTSNTEAFF
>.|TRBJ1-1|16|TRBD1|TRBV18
TGTGCCAGCTCACCCCCGACAGGGGGAGAAAACACTGAAGCTTTCTTT
CASSPPTGGENTEAFF
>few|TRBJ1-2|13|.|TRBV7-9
TGTGCCAGCAGCCCCCCAGGGGCAGGTGGCTACACCTTC
CASSPPGAGGYTF
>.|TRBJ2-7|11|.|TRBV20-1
TGCAGTGCTAGTATGGCGTTCGAGCAGTACTTC
CSASMAFEQYF
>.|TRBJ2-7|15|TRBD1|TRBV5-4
TGTGCCAGCAGCTTGGCCGGGACAGGGGTCCACGAGCAGTACTTC
CASSLAGTGVHEQYF
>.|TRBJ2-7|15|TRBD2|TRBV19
TGTGCCACACACTTCGGAGCGGGAGCCTCCTACGAGCAGTACTTC
CATHFGAGASYEQYF
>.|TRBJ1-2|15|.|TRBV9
TGTGCCAGCAGCGTAGAGCTGCGCTCGGTGTCTGGCTACACCTTC
CASSVELRSVSGYTF
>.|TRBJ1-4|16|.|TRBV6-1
TGTGCCAGCAGTGCATACGGGGCCCCGGAGAGTGAAAAACTGTTTTTT
CASSAYGAPESEKLFF
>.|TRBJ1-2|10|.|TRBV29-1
TGCAGCGTTGAAGAGAATGGCTACACCTTC
CSVEENGYTF
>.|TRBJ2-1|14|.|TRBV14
TGTGCCAGCAGCCAAGATTATAAGGGGGATGAGCAGTTCTTC
CASSQDYKGDEQFF
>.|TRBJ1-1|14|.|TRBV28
TGTGCCAGCAGTTCCCCGGCCCGGGGGGCTGAAGCTTTCTTT
CASSSPARGAEAFF
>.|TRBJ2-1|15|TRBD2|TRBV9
TGTGCCAGCAGCGAAGGACTAGCGGGCAACAATGAGCAGTTCTTC
CASSEGLAGNNEQFF
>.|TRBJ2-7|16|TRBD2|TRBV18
TGTGCCAGCTCACCAATAATGGCAGGGACTACCTACGAGCAGTACTTC
CASSPIMAGTTYEQYF
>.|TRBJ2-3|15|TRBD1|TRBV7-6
TGTGCCAGCAGCCTCCGGGACAGAGACACAGATACGCAGTATTTT
CASSLRDRDTDTQYF
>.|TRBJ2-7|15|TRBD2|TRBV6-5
TGTGCCAGCAGTAGACTAGCGGGCCGGACCTACGAGCAGTACTTC
CASSRLAGRTYEQYF
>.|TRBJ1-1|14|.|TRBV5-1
TGCGCCAGCAGCCACCTGAGGGGGTCGCCTTCGGCTTTCTTT
CASSHLRGSPSAFF
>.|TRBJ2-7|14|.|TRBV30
TGTGCCTGGATATTACCGGGGGAAGCCTACGAGCAGTACTTC
CAWILPGEAYEQYF
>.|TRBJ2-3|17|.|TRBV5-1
TGCGCCAGCAGCATACAAGCTGGCGGTCTCTCCACAGATACGCAGTATTTT
CASSIQAGGLSTDTQYF
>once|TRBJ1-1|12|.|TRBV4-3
TGCGCCAGCAGCCTCAGGGGAACCGAAGCTTTCTTT
CASSLRGTEAFF
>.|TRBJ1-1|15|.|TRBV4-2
TGTGCCAGCAGCCAAGATCTTAACACCCACACTGAAGCTTTCTTT
CASSQDLNTHTEAFF
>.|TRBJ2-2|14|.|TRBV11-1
TGTGCCAGCAGCCTAGTTCGGGTCACCGGGGAGCTGTTTTTT
CASSLVRVTGELFF
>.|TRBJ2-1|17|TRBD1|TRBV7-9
TGTGCCAGCAGCTCCGATGGACAGGTCCGTTCCTACAATGAGCAGTTCTTC
CASSSDGQVRSYNEQFF
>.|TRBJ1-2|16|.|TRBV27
TGTGCCAGCAGTTCTTTTGTCGGGGGCGCAGGATATGGCTACACCTTC
CASSSFVGGAGYGYTF
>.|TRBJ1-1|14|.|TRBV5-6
TGTGCCAGCAGCGGGTTCGACCCACCTGCTGAAGCTTTCTTT
CASSGFDPPAEAFF
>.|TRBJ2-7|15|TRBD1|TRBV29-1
TGCAGCGTGAGGGACAGCCTTCACCTTCCCTACGAGCAGTACTTC
CSVRDSLHLPYEQYF
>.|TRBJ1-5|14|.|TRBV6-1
TGTGCCAGCAGCCTGGGACATATTAATCAGCCCCAGCATTTT
CASSLGHINQPQHF
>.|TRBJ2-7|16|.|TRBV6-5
TGTGCCAGCAGTTCCAGATTAAGAGACTATTACTACGAGCAGTACTTC
CASSSRLRDYYYEQYF
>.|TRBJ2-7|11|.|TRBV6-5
TGTGCCAGCAGTTACTCGGACGAGCAGTACTTC
CASSYSDEQYF
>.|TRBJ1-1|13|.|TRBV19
TGTGCCAGTAGGCGGCAGGTGAACACTGAAGCTTTCTTT
CASRRQVNTEAFF
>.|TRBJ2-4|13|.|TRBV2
TGTGCCAGCAGTGTAGAGGGGGGGAACATTCAGTACTTC
CASSVEGGNIQYF
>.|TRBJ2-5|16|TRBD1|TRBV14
TGTGCCAGCAGCCAAGTAACGGGACAGGGCAGTCAGACCCAGTACTTC
CASSQVTGQGSQTQYF
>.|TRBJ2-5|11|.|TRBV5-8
TGTGCCAGCAGCTTGAGTGAGACCCAGTACTTC
CASSLSETQYF
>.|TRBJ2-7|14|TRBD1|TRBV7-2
TGTGCCAGCAGCTTAGTGGGGGACAGCTACGAGCAGTACTTC
CASSLVGDSYEQYF
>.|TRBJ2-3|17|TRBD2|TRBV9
TGTGCCAGCAGCGTTGGCCGGACTAGCGGGGCAACAGATACGCAGTATTTT
CASSVGRTSGATDTQYF
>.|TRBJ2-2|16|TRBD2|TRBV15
TGTGCCACCAGCAGAATGGGACTACCTAACACCGGGGAGCTGTTTTTT
CATSRMGLPNTGELFF
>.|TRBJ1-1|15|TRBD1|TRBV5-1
TGCGCCAGCAGCATGGGACAGGGTGATAGGACTGAAGCTTTCTTT
CASSMGQGDRTEAFF
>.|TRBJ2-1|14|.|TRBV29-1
TGCAGCGTTGGGCAGGACAGCCGATACAATGAGCAGTTCTTC
CSVGQDSRYNEQFF
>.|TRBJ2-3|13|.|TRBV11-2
TGTGCCAGCAGCTTAGGGGTTGGGGATACGCAGTATTTT
CASSLGVGDTQYF
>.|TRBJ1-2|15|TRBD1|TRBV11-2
TGTGCCAGCAGCTCCTTGGACAGGTGGGGTTATGGCTACACCTTC
CASSSLDRWGYGYTF
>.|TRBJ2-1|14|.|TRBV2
TGTGCCAGCAGTGCCGGGACATATTACAATGAGCAGTTCTTC
CASSAGTYYNEQFF
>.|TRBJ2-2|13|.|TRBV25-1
TGTGCCAGCAGTGACCAGGGGAGCGGGGAGCTGTTTTTT
CASSDQGSGELFF